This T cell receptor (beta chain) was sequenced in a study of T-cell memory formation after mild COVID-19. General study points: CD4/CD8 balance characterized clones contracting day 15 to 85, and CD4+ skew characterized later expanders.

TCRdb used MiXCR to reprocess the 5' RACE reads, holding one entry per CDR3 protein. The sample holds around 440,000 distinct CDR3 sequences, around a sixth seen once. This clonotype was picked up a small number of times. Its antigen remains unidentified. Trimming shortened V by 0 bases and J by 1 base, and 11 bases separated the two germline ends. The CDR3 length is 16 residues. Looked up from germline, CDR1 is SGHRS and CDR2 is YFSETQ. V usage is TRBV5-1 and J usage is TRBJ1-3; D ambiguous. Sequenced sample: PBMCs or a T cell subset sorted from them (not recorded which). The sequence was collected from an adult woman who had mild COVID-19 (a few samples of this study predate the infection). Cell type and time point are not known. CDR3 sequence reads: CASSLDPGGSGNTIYF. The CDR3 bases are TGCGCCAGCAGCTTGGATCCAGGAGGATCTGGAAACACCATATATTTT.